This TCR beta chain emerged from a study of shared clonotypes between healthy human individuals. Notes on the study in general: Clonotypes shared by all four donors outscored non-shared clonotypes in generation probability. A handful of donors held approximately 4.6% of naive CD4 clonotypes in common.

The test was conducted at deep level. The data were produced by immunoSEQ multiplex PCR, yet TCRdb's version contains in-frame clones alone and is incomplete. Counted here are 780,000 or so clones, 55% to 75% occurring once; the ten biggest clones make up approximately 1.7%. The V gene's germline CDR1 is MNHNS and CDR2 SASEGT. This CDR3 contains 15 residues. Losses at the gene ends were 6 bases for V and 0 bases for J; bases not matched to a gene: 4. All donors were healthy HIV-negative adults lacking recent acute infections or vaccinations. This clone was observed a handful of times. Its antigen remains unknown.

The source is a woman between 25 and 40 years old in good health. The J gene is TRBJ2-3, the V gene TRBV6-1; 9 bases are a match to TRBD1. Sequencing was done on a sample of memory CD4+ T cells sorted from blood. The subset was: CD45RA-negative fraction. The CDR3 region is CASRGTGLSTDTQYF. In nucleotides, the CDR3 is TGTGCCAGCAGGGGGACAGGGCTAAGCACAGATACGCAGTATTTT.